Listed below are T cell receptor beta chains from one sample, sequenced in a study of cytomegalovirus exposure and HLA in healthy donors. Only in-frame clones appear in the TCRdb table, and some are missing; sequencing was by immunoSEQ multiplex PCR. This sample carries about 210,000 clones, around 86% of them seen once, and the ten largest clones take 10% to 13%. Sequencing input: PBMCs. The receptors here all came from a woman between 45 and 65 years old in good health and CMV-seropositive. CDR3s include the opening cysteine and the closing phenylalanine or tryptophan. A D gene is named only where the DNA matches it firmly. Clone size is not always given. Where it is, it says once, few, many or a class for expanded clones.

cdr3_aa cdr3_nt j_call clone_size v_call d_call
CASSLTSGVINEQFF TGTGCCAGCTCACTGACTAGCGGGGTTATCAATGAGCAGTTCTTC TRBJ2-1 NA TRBV18 TRBD2
CASSEMASGGFYQYF TGTGCCAGCAGTGAAATGGCTAGCGGGGGGTTCTACCAGTACTTC TRBJ2-5 NA TRBV6-1 TRBD2
CASSLYSGLATDTQYF TGTGCCAGCAGCTTATATTCGGGACTAGCCACAGATACGCAGTATTTT TRBJ2-3 few TRBV7-9 TRBD2
CAWSVQGDEQYF TGTGCCTGGAGTGTACAGGGGGACGAGCAGTACTTC TRBJ2-7 NA TRBV30 TRBD1
CASSLIAQAFF TGTGCCAGCAGTTTAATAGCACAAGCTTTCTTT TRBJ1-1 NA TRBV28 NA
CASSLGTGRLDEQFF TGTGCCAGCAGCCTGGGGACAGGTAGATTGGATGAGCAGTTCTTC TRBJ2-1 NA TRBV11-2 TRBD1
CASKPGGQPGKAFF TGTGCCAGCAAGCCGGGAGGGCAACCCGGGAAAGCTTTCTTT TRBJ1-1 NA TRBV6-1 NA
CASSFGVVALAEKLFF TGTGCCAGCAGTTTCGGGGTCGTGGCGCTCGCTGAAAAACTGTTTTTT TRBJ1-4 NA TRBV28 NA
CASSLEPRGEQFF TGTGCCAGCAGCTTGGAGCCCCGGGGTGAGCAGTTCTTC TRBJ2-1 NA TRBV5-4 NA
CASSESNSGGPYEQYF TGTGCCAGCAGTGAAAGTAATAGCGGGGGCCCCTACGAGCAGTACTTC TRBJ2-7 NA TRBV6-1 TRBD2
CASRALGQGPYEQYF TGTGCCAGCAGGGCCCTGGGACAGGGGCCGTACGAGCAGTACTTC TRBJ2-7 NA TRBV2 TRBD1
CASSYGTSASTDTQYF TGTGCCAGCAGTTACGGGACATCCGCTAGCACAGATACGCAGTATTTT TRBJ2-3 NA TRBV6-5 NA
CASSDSQGPYEQYF TGTGCCAGCAGTGATTCGCAGGGCCCCTACGAGCAGTACTTC TRBJ2-7 NA TRBV2 NA
CASTSGRNTEAFF TGTGCCAGTACCTCCGGGAGGAACACTGAAGCTTTCTTT TRBJ1-1 NA TRBV19 NA
CASSFIAGTGELFF TGTGCCAGCAGTTTTATAGCTGGCACCGGGGAGCTGTTTTTT TRBJ2-2 once TRBV27 NA
CASSAIGGLDEQFF TGTGCCAGCAGCGCCATAGGGGGCTTGGATGAGCAGTTCTTC TRBJ2-1 NA TRBV7-7 TRBD1
CASSLSSLPVETQYF TGTGCCAGCAGCCTCTCTTCTCTCCCCGTCGAGACCCAGTACTTC TRBJ2-5 NA TRBV7-3 NA
CASSPDYRGGSNEQFF TGTGCCAGCAGCCCGGATTACAGGGGAGGATCCAATGAGCAGTTCTTC TRBJ2-1 NA TRBV7-8 NA
CASRPTRTGGYEQYF TGCGCCAGCAGACCTACCAGGACAGGGGGGTACGAGCAGTACTTC TRBJ2-7 NA TRBV4-3 TRBD1
CASSRTGLTSGNTIYF TGTGCCAGCAGCCGGACAGGCCTTACCTCTGGAAACACCATATATTTT TRBJ1-3 few TRBV6-6 TRBD1
CASRGAANTEAFF TGCGCCAGCAGGGGGGCAGCGAACACTGAAGCTTTCTTT TRBJ1-1 once TRBV4-1 NA
CATSSLGTGQETQYF TGTGCCACCTCGTCCCTCGGTACGGGACAAGAGACCCAGTACTTC TRBJ2-5 NA TRBV4-2 NA
CASSSSRRGSNEQFF TGTGCCAGCAGCTCCTCACGGCGGGGTAGTAATGAGCAGTTCTTC TRBJ2-1 NA TRBV7-8 NA
CASSSRLAGNTGELFF TGTGCCAGCAGCTCGAGACTAGCGGGTAACACCGGGGAGCTGTTTTTT TRBJ2-2 NA TRBV7-9 TRBD2
CASQGGGAGQPQHF TGTGCCAGTCAAGGTGGGGGGGCAGGACAGCCCCAGCATTTT TRBJ1-5 NA TRBV6-5 NA
CAWSVGWRPNEQFF TGTGCCTGGAGTGTTGGCTGGCGGCCCAATGAGCAGTTCTTC TRBJ2-1 NA TRBV30 NA
CASSDTGGDTQYF TGTGCCAGCAGTGATACCGGAGGCGATACGCAGTATTTT TRBJ2-3 NA TRBV6-1 NA
CASMQAGGLGANVLTF TGTGCCTCCATGCAGGCGGGGGGCTTAGGGGCCAACGTCCTGACTTTC TRBJ2-6 NA TRBV10-3 TRBD2
CASSPLPGGRMGEKLFF TGTGCCAGCAGCCCTCTCCCCGGGGGACGCATGGGGGAAAAACTGTTTTTT TRBJ1-4 NA TRBV7-9 NA
CASSLWGQGEFF TGTGCCAGCAGTTTATGGGGACAGGGTGAATTCTTT TRBJ1-1 NA TRBV27 TRBD1